The 19 T cell receptor beta chains below all came from one sample that was sequenced in a study of cytomegalovirus exposure and HLA in healthy donors. Primers: 60 Vbeta forward and 13 Jbeta reverse. Data came from immunoSEQ multiplex PCR; TCRdb stores just in-frame clones and leaves some out. The sample lists roughly 120,000 clones; 7% to 9.5% were seen once. Sequencing input: PBMCs. These receptors all stem from a woman aged 40 to 49 in good health and CMV-seropositive.

This clone has only a few counts. The gene calls are TRBV6-4 and TRBJ1-2, with 7 bases that match TRBD1. V lost 5 bases to trimming and J lost 7 bases; unmatched junction nucleotides: 10. Germline loops: CDR1 MRHNA, CDR2 SNTAGT. CDR3 size: 14 residues. CDR3 sequence: CASSRDSGVGGYTF. The CDR3 nucleotides read TGTGCCAGCAGTAGGGACAGCGGCGTCGGTGGCTACACCTTC.

The chain has TRBV2 and TRBJ1-3; D is unresolved. V lost 4 bases to trimming and J lost 6 bases, with 10 bases between them. This CDR3 contains 13 residues. Germline V gene data show CDR1 as SNHLY and CDR2 as FYNNEI. The DNA of the CDR3 is TGTGCCAGCAGTGCGGGAGGGCTAAACACCATATATTTT. This translates into CASSAGGLNTIYF.

The chain has TRBV28 and TRBJ1-2; 7 nucleotides align to TRBD1. This CDR3 has 15 residues. Germline loops: CDR1 MDHEN, CDR2 SYDVKM. Germline trimming cut 6 bases from V and 7 bases from J; bases unmatched to any gene: 14. CDR3 DNA: TGTGCCAGCAGGGACTTAAAAGGGGGCTATGGTGGCTACACCTTC. Its translation: CASRDLKGGYGGYTF.

This chain links TRBV11-3 with TRBJ1-4, with 7 bases lining up with TRBD1. CDR1 is SGHNT, CDR2 YENEEA, per germline. The trim removed 5 bases at V and 0 bases at J, leaving 3 bases unmatched. The CDR3 extends over 15 amino acids. CDR3 amino acids: CASSHTGATNEKLFF. CDR3 in DNA: TGTGCCAGCAGCCATACAGGGGCAACTAATGAAAAACTGTTTTTT.

This clone occurred a few times. This rearrangement joins TRBV5-1 to TRBJ1-1, with 8 bases lining up with TRBD1. CDR3 length equals 15 residues. V lost 2 bases and J lost 1; bases outside the gene matches: 4. CDR1 is SGHRS and CDR2 is YFSETQ in the germline V gene. CDR3 protein: CASSLTTGANTEAFF. CDR3 sequence (DNA): TGCGCCAGCAGCTTAACGACAGGGGCGAACACTGAAGCTTTCTTT.

This chain connects TRBV28 to TRBJ1-4, with D unresolved. CDR3 size: 15 residues. Germline CDR1 reads MDHEN; CDR2 reads SYDVKM. Trimming took off 3 bases at V and 2 bases at J, with 10 bases between the two ends. CDR3 region: CASSFPGRTNEKLFF. In nucleotides, the CDR3 is TGTGCCAGCAGTTTCCCGGGGAGGACTAATGAAAAACTGTTTTTT.

This clone has a handful of counts. This rearrangement joins TRBV6-1 to TRBJ2-7; TRBD1 is a possible D gene (6 bases). V lost 6 bases, J lost 4 bases, and 13 bases lay in between. Germline assignment: CDR1 MNHNS and CDR2 SASEGT. This CDR3 region has 13 residues. Here the CDR3 reads CASRWQGLYEQYF. The CDR3 bases are TGTGCCAGCAGGTGGCAGGGGCTTTACGAGCAGTACTTC.

A few counts support this clone. The chain combines TRBV15 with TRBJ2-1, with D hard to call. Trimming cost V 3 bases and J 4 bases, with 7 bases left between them. From germline, CDR1 is LNHNV and CDR2 YYDKDF (reference sequence). This CDR3 is 13 amino acids long. CDR3 coding DNA: TGTGCCACCAGCAGCGCCACTTACAATGAGCAGTTCTTC. Protein sequence: CATSSATYNEQFF.

The V call is TRBV5-8, the J call TRBJ1-5; no clear D gene. The CDR3 consists of 14 residues. Germline V lookup: CDR1 SGHTS, CDR2 YDEGEE. Trimming cost V 1 base and J 5 bases, with 10 bases left between them. The chain's CDR3 is CASSLLLVDQPQHF. CDR3 coding DNA: TGTGCCAGCAGCTTGCTGCTTGTAGATCAGCCCCAGCATTTT.

This clone was counted only a few times. Other nucleotide sequences in the sample specify the same CDR3. The J gene is TRBJ1-1, the V gene TRBV11-1; tentatively, D is TRBD1 (6 bases). V lost 2 bases and J lost 3, with 10 bases in between. The CDR3 is made up of 14 amino acids. From germline, CDR1 is SGHAT and CDR2 FQDESV (reference sequence). CDR3 bases: TGTGCCAGCAGCTTAATCAGGGGCTACACTGAAGCTTTCTTT. Protein product: CASSLIRGYTEAFF.

There are a few counts of this clone. This rearrangement joins TRBV27 to TRBJ1-3; D not resolved. CDR3 size: 13 residues. The ends were cut back, 6 bases at V and 1 base at J, with 7 bases in the middle. Germline loops: CDR1 MNHEY, CDR2 SMNVEV (reference sequence). CDR3 residues: CASRSGSGNTIYF. DNA for the CDR3: TGTGCCAGCAGGTCGGGGTCTGGAAACACCATATATTTT.

This clone was counted a few times. The CDR3 here is CATSRGGGPGGEQFF. DNA for the CDR3: TGTGCCACCAGCAGAGGTGGGGGGCCCGGGGGGGAGCAGTTCTTC. V gene TRBV15 combines with J gene TRBJ2-1; D perhaps matches TRBD2 (7 bases). V lost 1 base and J lost 10, with 17 bases in between. This CDR3 has 15 amino acids. Germline V lookup: CDR1 LNHNV, CDR2 YYDKDF (reference sequence).

This clone has a handful of counts. The V call is TRBV6-5, the J call TRBJ1-2, with a tentative D call TRBD1 (5 bases). Trimming removed 6 bases from V and 6 bases from J, with 17 bases in between. Germline CDR1 is MNHEY and CDR2 is SVGAGI. The CDR3 is made up of 14 amino acids. Written as DNA, the CDR3 is TGTGCCAGCAGCCGAAGACAGAGCCCAAATGGCTACACCTTC. Translation: CASSRRQSPNGYTF.

This clone was picked up a small number of times. This sequence joins TRBV7-3 and TRBJ2-2; 14 nucleotides agree with TRBD2. In germline, CDR1 is SGHTA, CDR2 FQGTGA. J was trimmed by 4 bases and V by 5 bases; bases with no gene match: 3. This CDR3 region has 16 residues. The CDR3 nucleotides are TGTGCCAGCAGCAGAGGACTAGCGGGGGGCACCGGGGAGCTGTTTTTT. Encoded protein: CASSRGLAGGTGELFF.

This clone was seen only a few times. One end of the junction fails to match germline, which may point to a read error. The rearrangement uses TRBV28 and TRBJ1-5, with 7 bases lining up with TRBD1. Germline CDR1 and CDR2: MDHEN and SYDVKM. The CDR3 consists of 16 residues. The CDR3 sequence: CASSLPKTGYNQPQNF. CDR3 nucleotide sequence: TGTGCCAGCAGTCTCCCCAAGACAGGGTACAATCAGCCCCAGAATTTT.

The DNA for the CDR3 is TGTGCCAGCAGCCCCCACGGACTAGCGGGGAATACTTACGAGCAGTACTTC. Translated, it gives CASSPHGLAGNTYEQYF. This sequence joins TRBV28 and TRBJ2-7; 12 bases agree with TRBD2. J gave up 4 bases and V 6 bases, and 13 bases lay outside the gene matches. This CDR3 has 17 amino acids. CDR1 is MDHEN, CDR2 SYDVKM, per germline.

This chain joins TRBV27 and TRBJ2-7; no reliable D call. V gave up 4 bases and J gave up 5 bases, with 9 bases separating them. Germline CDR1 and CDR2: MNHEY and SMNVEV (reference sequence). The CDR3 contains 12 residues. CDR3 loop: CASSSLRDEQYF. Here the CDR3 DNA reads TGTGCCAGCAGTTCTCTTCGGGACGAGCAGTACTTC.

This sequence joins TRBV5-1 and TRBJ1-4; TRBD1 is a possible D gene (5 bases). The CDR3 totals 13 residues. V shed 3 bases and J shed 8 bases, with 11 bases lying between them. The germline V gene encodes CDR1 SGHRS and CDR2 YFSETQ. This CDR3 reads CASSSPGREKLFF. The DNA of the CDR3 is TGCGCCAGCAGCTCCCCAGGGCGCGAAAAACTGTTTTTT.

This clone has only a few counts. DNA of the CDR3: TGTGCCTGGAGTGTGGGACAGGGAGGCCTTGGAAACACCATATATTTT. Translating it yields CAWSVGQGGLGNTIYF. This chain joins TRBV30 and TRBJ1-3, with 9 nucleotides matching TRBD1. Germline CDR1 is GTSNPN and CDR2 is SVGIG (reference sequence). The CDR3 has 16 amino acids. V shed 0 bases and J 3 bases; nucleotides not matched to a gene: 6.